These 8 T cell receptor beta chains came from one sample sequenced in a study of cytomegalovirus exposure and HLA in healthy donors. The PCR ran on 60 Vbeta and 13 Jbeta primers. Profiling relied on immunoSEQ multiplex PCR, and the TCRdb table lists in-frame clones only, not all of them. In the table there are 85,000 to 100,000 clones, over 55% of which are singletons. The specimen was PBMCs. These receptor sequences come from a woman aged 25 to 39 in good health and CMV-seronegative.

The genes are TRBV25-1 and TRBJ2-7; the match to TRBD1 covers 11 bases. V dropped 5 bases and J dropped 3; count of bases not matched to a gene: 9. CDR1 is MGHDK and CDR2 is SYGVNS in the germline V gene. The CDR3 contains 16 residues. The CDR3 DNA is TGTGCCAGCAGTCCAATTCGGACAGGGGGCATCTACGAGCAGTACTTC. Amino acid sequence: CASSPIRTGGIYEQYF.

The chain links TRBV25-1 to TRBJ1-3; D not resolved. The V end lost 2 bases, the J end lost 4 bases, and 9 bases lay between the germline ends. This CDR3 is built from 14 residues. Per the germline V gene, CDR1 is MGHDK and CDR2 is SYGVNS. The CDR3 protein is CASSEPGAGNTIYF. CDR3 sequence (DNA): TGTGCCAGCAGTGAACCGGGAGCCGGAAACACCATATATTTT.

This sequence joins TRBV6-6 and TRBJ1-2; 7 positions match TRBD1. J lost 4 bases, V lost 4 bases, and 12 bases had no gene match. The germline V gene has CDR1 MNHNY and CDR2 SVGAGI (reference sequence). The CDR3 is 16 residues long. The CDR3 DNA reads TGTGCCAGCAGTTTCGAAACCAGGGGGTTCCTCTATGGCTACACCTTC. This sequence encodes CASSFETRGFLYGYTF.

The chain is built from TRBV19 and TRBJ2-2; maybe TRBD1 (7 bases). Deletions cut 2 bases from V and 6 bases from J, with 10 bases between. The V gene's germline CDR1 is LNHDA and CDR2 SQIVND (reference sequence). This CDR3 spans 14 amino acids. CDR3: CASSIQGGAGELFF. The CDR3 DNA reads TGTGCCAGTAGTATACAGGGGGGTGCCGGGGAGCTGTTTTTT. Drawing the rest from reference TRBV19 and TRBJ2-2, the complete variable domain is DGGITQSPKYLFRKEGQNVTLSCEQNLNHDAMYWYRQDPGQGLRLIYYSQIVNDFQKGDIAEGYSVSREKKESFPLTVTSAQKNPTAFYLCASSIQGGAGELFFGEGSRLTVL.

The J gene is TRBJ1-5, the V gene TRBV27; 7 bases are a match to TRBD1. Germline trimming cut 6 bases from V and 2 bases from J; bases unmatched to any gene: 1. Germline CDR1 MNHEY, CDR2 SMNVEV (reference sequence). The CDR3 consists of 13 residues. The DNA of the CDR3 is TGTGCCAGCAGGGACAGGCGCAATCAGCCCCAGCATTTT. Its protein is CASRDRRNQPQHF.

The chain uses TRBV29-1 and TRBJ1-2, with D maybe TRBD1 (5 bases). CDR3 length: 10 amino acids. The V gene's germline CDR1 is SQVTM and CDR2 ANQGSEA. Trimming left V 7 bases short and J 7 bases short, with 10 bases between. Written as DNA, the CDR3 is TGCAGCGCTCAGGGCGCTGGCTACACCTTC. Its translation is CSAQGAGYTF.

Only a few counts were recorded for this clone. The chain uses TRBV11-2 and TRBJ1-1; D may be TRBD1 (5 bases). The CDR3 covers 16 residues. Germline V gene lookup returns CDR1 SGHAT and CDR2 FQNNGV. The germline V and J ends were trimmed by 4 bases and 3 bases, with 18 bases remaining between them. Here the CDR3 DNA reads TGTGCCAGCAGCTCTTATGGGGGGACGCCGGACACTGAAGCTTTCTTT. It yields the protein CASSSYGGTPDTEAFF.

The chain carries TRBV2 and TRBJ2-7; the D gene is possibly TRBD2 (6 bases). Germline-derived CDR1 and CDR2 are SNHLY and FYNNEI. The CDR3 sequence is 18 residues long. The germline V and J ends were trimmed by 4 bases and 5 bases, with 27 bases remaining between them. This CDR3 reads CASSVLPFGEVPVDEQYF. In DNA form, the CDR3 reads TGTGCCAGCAGTGTACTCCCTTTTGGGGAGGTTCCCGTCGACGAGCAGTACTTC.